Below are 3 T cell receptor beta chains sequenced from a single sample in a study of molecular identifiers for immune sequencing clone quantification. TCRdb used MiXCR to reprocess the PCR reads, holding one entry per CDR3 protein. The top ten hold 0.7% to 0.95% of the sample, which has approximately 680,000 distinct CDR3 sequences, 25% seen once. Sequencing was performed on naive CD8+ T cells from blood, with Jurkat cell RNA spiked in. Subset given: FACS-sorted CD8+CD4-CCR7+CD45RA+ naive T cells. The receptors come from a human donor in good health. Some libraries in this study had Jurkat cell RNA spiked in.

This clonotype showed up many times. Here the CDR3 DNA reads TGTGCCACCAGTGACCGACTAACAGATACGCAGTATTTT. Translation gives CATSDRLTDTQYF. This chain joins TRBV24-1 and TRBJ2-3, with D possibly matching TRBD2 (5 bases). CDR1 and CDR2 from the germline V gene are KGHDR and SFDVKD. V gave up 4 bases and J gave up 3 bases, with 7 bases separating them. This CDR3 contains 13 residues.

This clonotype showed up many times. The chain recombines TRBV5-4 with TRBJ1-2; unclear D gene. The CDR3 runs 12 residues. The V end lost 0 bases, the J end lost 8 bases, and 8 bases lay between the germline ends. Germline V lookup: CDR1 SGHNT, CDR2 YYREEE (reference sequence). The CDR3 bases are TGTGCCAGCAGCTTGGGACAAGGGGGCTACACCTTC. Amino acids: CASSLGQGGYTF.

This clonotype was found many times. CDR3 region: CASSRWDRPDTQYF. The CDR3 DNA follows: TGTGCCAGCAGTCGATGGGACAGACCAGATACGCAGTATTTT. The V and J genes are TRBV27 and TRBJ2-3, with 7 bases aligning to TRBD1. The CDR3 spans 14 residues. The junction had 6 bases not matched to a gene; V was cut back by 5 bases and J by 4 bases. The germline V gene has CDR1 MNHEY and CDR2 SMNVEV (reference sequence).